This T cell receptor (beta chain) was found in a study of blood T cell repertoires in COVID-19. Data came from immunoSEQ multiplex PCR; TCRdb stores just in-frame clones and leaves some out. The sample holds approximately 200,000 clones, 75% to 90% seen once. This clone was observed a few times. The V segment lost 7 bases and the J segment 0 bases; nucleotides outside the gene matches: 5. CDR3 length: 14 amino acids. From germline, CDR1 is SQVTM and CDR2 ANQGSEA. Sequencing was performed on PBMCs or T cells enriched from blood (not recorded which). This chain uses TRBV29-1 with TRBJ2-1, with TRBD2 matching 8 bases. This clonotype originated in a woman in her twenties or thirties who had been exposed to COVID-19. The CDR3, as DNA: TGCAGCGCCATCGGGGGGGACTCCTACAATGAGCAGTTCTTC. This translates into CSAIGGDSYNEQFF.